A selection of T cell receptor beta chains follows, all from one sample in a study of blood T cell repertoires in COVID-19. Assay used: immunoSEQ multiplex PCR; TCRdb lists only in-frame clones, some missing. The repertoire consists of approximately 150,000 clones, with around 81% occurring once and the leading ten covering around 8.2%. Sequencing was performed on peripheral blood. The receptors originated from a human donor in a cohort sampled during active COVID-19. Each CDR3 is given with its conserved first and last residue. D genes are given only for firm matches. Expanded clones get a size class; other rows say once, few or many, or leave the size out.

size	length	V	D	J	CDR3	DNA
NA	15	TRBV5-1	NA	TRBJ2-5	CASSLMRARQETQYF	TGCGCCAGCAGCTTGATGCGGGCGCGTCAAGAGACCCAGTACTTC
NA	15	TRBV7-3	TRBD2	TRBJ2-3	CASSLMASGTDTQYF	TGTGCCAGCAGCTTAATGGCTAGCGGTACAGATACGCAGTATTTT
NA	13	TRBV28	TRBD2	TRBJ2-7	CANTSGRAYEQYF	TGTGCCAACACAAGCGGGAGAGCCTACGAGCAGTACTTC
NA	13	TRBV18	NA	TRBJ1-5	CASSPSRDQPQHF	TGTGCCAGCTCACCCAGCAGGGATCAGCCCCAGCATTTT
NA	15	TRBV19	NA	TRBJ1-1	CASSIVDIWNTEAFF	TGTGCCAGTAGTATAGTGGACATATGGAACACTGAAGCTTTCTTT
NA	17	TRBV4-3	NA	TRBJ2-1	CASSQDKRRGWDNEQFF	TGCGCCAGCAGCCAAGATAAAAGGCGGGGTTGGGACAATGAGCAGTTCTTC
few	13	TRBV4-2	NA	TRBJ1-5	CASSQDYDQPQHF	TGTGCCAGCAGCCAAGACTATGATCAGCCCCAGCATTTT
NA	14	TRBV5-1	TRBD1	TRBJ2-7	CASMAGQGSYEQYF	TGCGCCAGCATGGCCGGACAGGGCTCCTACGAGCAGTACTTC
NA	15	TRBV5-1	TRBD2	TRBJ2-7	CASSPGLAEGDEQYF	TGCGCCAGCAGCCCGGGACTAGCGGAAGGGGACGAGCAGTACTTC
NA	14	TRBV7-3	TRBD2	TRBJ2-2	CASTPGGPTGELFF	TGTGCCAGCACCCCGGGAGGGCCTACCGGGGAGCTGTTTTTT
NA	15	TRBV10-3	TRBD2	TRBJ2-3	CAISEHGGRVDTQYF	TGTGCCATCAGTGAGCATGGCGGGAGGGTGGATACGCAGTATTTT
NA	15	TRBV19	TRBD2	TRBJ2-7	CASTQTSGGTYEQYF	TGTGCCAGTACCCAGACTAGCGGGGGAACCTACGAGCAGTACTTC
NA	16	TRBV4-3	TRBD1	TRBJ1-2	CASSQDVTGGAYGYTF	TGCGCCAGCAGCCAAGATGTGACAGGGGGCGCCTATGGCTACACCTTC